The 17 T cell receptor beta chains reported below all come from one sample, sequenced in a study of early T cells in non-severe SARS-CoV-2 infection. In TCRdb, the 5' RACE reads were re-called with MiXCR into one record per CDR3 protein. This sample has roughly 41,000 distinct CDR3 sequences, with around 6.1% found just once. Sequencing input: whole blood. The source is an adult who was a healthcare worker with PCR-confirmed SARS-CoV-2 infection or an uninfected control (not recorded which).

This clonotype was seen a handful of times. The V call is TRBV20-1, the J call TRBJ2-7; D gene unclear. The V and J ends lost 5 bases and 5 bases respectively, with 16 bases between them. Germline V gene data show CDR1 as DFQATT and CDR2 as SNEGSKA (reference sequence). The CDR3 loop spans 13 amino acids. CDR3 in DNA: TGCAGTGCTGTCGCTAATCTCGAGCACGAGCAGTACTTC. Translation: CSAVANLEHEQYF.

This clonotype was found many times. The rearrangement links TRBV12-3 or TRBV12-4 to TRBJ2-5, with 9 bases fitting TRBD1. This CDR3 region has 13 residues. After removal of 5 bases from V and 4 bases from J, the junction contained 2 bases not matched to a gene. CDR3 region: CASSATGGETQYF. The CDR3 DNA reads TGTGCCAGCAGTGCGACAGGGGGAGAGACCCAGTACTTC.

This clonotype has more than one count but fewer than ten. This rearrangement joins TRBV2 to TRBJ2-7; D unclear. V lost 6 bases and J 0 bases, leaving 12 bases between the germline ends. Germline CDR1 reads SNHLY; CDR2 reads FYNNEI. The CDR3 is made up of 14 amino acids. Here the CDR3 reads CASSIDTVSYEQYF. CDR3 nucleotides: TGTGCCAGCAGCATAGACACTGTCTCCTACGAGCAGTACTTC.

As to this clonotype: This may stem from a read error, because a much larger clone lies one nucleotide away. The rearrangement links TRBV7-2 to TRBJ1-1, with D hard to call. Per the germline V gene, CDR1 is SGHTA and CDR2 is FQGNSA. This CDR3 spans 15 amino acids. CDR3 sequence (DNA): TGTGTCAGCAGCTTGGGCCCCAATTTGAACACTGAAGCTTTCTTT. It translates to CVSSLGPNLNTEAFF.

This clonotype was seen only a few times. J is TRBJ2-6 and V is TRBV6-2 or TRBV6-3, with 13 bases aligning to TRBD2. The CDR3 runs to 19 residues. Per germline, CDR1 MNHEY and CDR2 SVGEGT. V lost 2 bases, J lost 2 bases, and 6 bases stayed unmatched. CDR3 residues: CASSYPPGTSGAGANVLTF. CDR3 DNA: TGTGCCAGCAGTTACCCGCCAGGGACTAGCGGGGCTGGGGCCAACGTCCTGACTTTC.

This clonotype appeared many times. V gene TRBV9 combines with J gene TRBJ2-2, with a weak D call TRBD1 (6 bases). CDR1 is SGDLS, CDR2 YYNGEE, per germline. V lost 6 bases and J lost 7, with 22 bases in between. CDR3 size: 16 residues. This CDR3 is CASTRTWAGVGGELFF. CDR3 DNA sequence: TGTGCCAGCACCCGTACGTGGGCAGGGGTTGGCGGGGAGCTGTTTTTT.

The rearrangement links TRBV20-1 to TRBJ1-1, with D perhaps matching TRBD1 (5 bases). Trimming removed 0 bases at V and 8 bases at J, with 10 bases between. This CDR3 region has 12 residues. Germline CDR1 and CDR2: DFQATT and SNEGSKA (reference sequence). This chain's CDR3 is CSARDRDREAFF. Here the CDR3 DNA reads TGCAGTGCTAGAGACAGGGATCGAGAAGCTTTCTTT.

This clonotype was seen at least ten times. The chain uses TRBV10-1 and TRBJ1-1; 9 positions agree with TRBD1. Germline values: CDR1 WNHNN, CDR2 SYGVQD (reference sequence). V gave up 4 bases and J gave up 3 bases; unmatched junction bases: 6. This CDR3 is built from 15 residues. This chain's CDR3 is CASSASGTGHTEAFF. The CDR3 DNA sequence: TGCGCCAGCAGTGCCTCCGGGACAGGGCACACTGAAGCTTTCTTT.

This clonotype has ten or more counts. CDR3 sequence: CASSPPGGSGEAFF. CDR3 coding DNA: TGTGCCAGCTCACCACCGGGAGGTTCGGGTGAAGCTTTCTTT. The chain recombines TRBV18 with TRBJ1-1; D remains unclear. V lost 0 bases and J lost 7, with 12 bases in between. The CDR3 has 14 residues. Germline assignment: CDR1 KGHSH and CDR2 LQKENI.

The genes are TRBV4-3 and TRBJ2-1; perhaps TRBD2 as D (5 bases). V was clipped by 0 bases and J by 2 bases, with 11 bases between them. This CDR3 comprises 16 residues. Germline CDR1 is LGHNA and CDR2 is YSLEER. CDR3 protein: CASSQDRSGTYNEQFF. CDR3 coding DNA: TGCGCCAGCAGCCAAGATCGATCGGGGACCTACAATGAGCAGTTCTTC.

This clonotype was detected ten times or more. J is TRBJ2-3 and V is TRBV19, with 7 positions matching TRBD2. V was pared by 1 base and J by 0 bases, with 7 bases of the junction left unmatched. Germline CDR1 is LNHDA and CDR2 is SQIVND (reference sequence). The CDR3 has 17 amino acids. This chain's CDR3 is CASSIVLGGGSTDTQYF. In nucleotides, the CDR3 is TGTGCCAGTAGTATAGTACTGGGCGGGGGAAGCACAGATACGCAGTATTTT.

There are many counts of this clonotype. The chain links TRBV5-5 to TRBJ2-3, with a possible D match to TRBD1 (6 bases). Between the trimmed V and J ends, which lost 2 bases and 3 bases, there was a span of 16 bases. Germline V gives CDR1 SGHKS, CDR2 YYEKEE (reference sequence). The length of the CDR3 is 16 residues. CDR3 in DNA: TGTGCCAGCAGCTTAGGGCAGGGGATGAGGACAGATACGCAGTATTTT. Amino acids: CASSLGQGMRTDTQYF.

The chain is built from TRBV24-1 and TRBJ2-5; D unclear. The CDR3 has 15 residues. CDR1 KGHDR and CDR2 SFDVKD come from the germline V gene. Trimming took off 2 bases at V and 3 bases at J, with 12 bases between the two ends. Here the CDR3 reads CATSDSQAGKETQYF. CDR3 sequence (DNA): TGTGCCACCAGTGATTCTCAGGCAGGAAAAGAGACCCAGTACTTC.

This clonotype was counted many times. This chain links TRBV20-1 with TRBJ2-7, with 7 bases fitting TRBD1. J gave up 0 bases and V 0 bases, and 11 bases lay outside the gene matches. The germline CDR1 and CDR2 sequences are DFQATT and SNEGSKA (reference sequence). The CDR3 totals 17 residues. In DNA form, the CDR3 reads TGCAGTGCTAGAGATTCGAATGGACAGGCGAGCTCCTACGAGCAGTACTTC. As protein: CSARDSNGQASSYEQYF.

This clonotype was seen repeatedly, ten times or more. This rearrangement joins TRBV24-1 to TRBJ2-1, with TRBD2 identical over 10 bases. Germline trimming cut 5 bases from V and 5 bases from J; bases unmatched to any gene: 8. Germline V gives CDR1 KGHDR, CDR2 SFDVKD. The CDR3 extends over 16 amino acids. The CDR3 DNA follows: TGTGCCACCAGTGCCCAGAGCGGGAGGGTCGACAATGAGCAGTTCTTC. Translated, it gives CATSAQSGRVDNEQFF.

The CDR3 spells CASSYSQGATYEQYF. The CDR3 DNA sequence: TGTGCCAGCAGTTACTCACAGGGGGCTACCTACGAGCAGTACTTC. The chain employs TRBV6-5 and TRBJ2-7; TRBD1 matches at 9 bases. The V gene's germline CDR1 is MNHEY and CDR2 SVGAGI. J was trimmed by 2 bases and V by 0 bases; bases with no gene match: 2. This CDR3 has 15 residues.

This clonotype came up a few times. The chain links TRBV20-1 to TRBJ2-5; 7 bases fit TRBD2. The CDR3 totals 15 residues. After removal of 3 bases from V and 1 base from J, the junction contained 8 bases not matched to a gene. Germline CDR1 DFQATT, CDR2 SNEGSKA (reference sequence). The CDR3 loop reads CSASPPGGIQETQYF. CDR3 nucleotides: TGCAGTGCTAGCCCCCCCGGGGGGATCCAAGAGACCCAGTACTTC.